Listed below are T cell receptor beta chains from one sample, sequenced in a study of vaccination and CD4 T cells after COVID-19. These receptors are not linked to any known antigen. TCRdb fed the PCR reads into MiXCR, producing one record per CDR3 protein. The sample gives more than 8,000 distinct CDR3 sequences, about 28% of which show up once; about 15% is in the top ten. The sequencing here drew on CD4+ T cells from blood, cultured in vitro, taken after SARS-CoV-2 vaccination. The receptors derive from a human donor who had recovered from COVID-19. The CDR3 runs from the conserved cysteine through the conserved F or W. D genes are given only for firm matches. A row's size may be missing; if present it is once, few, many or a size class.

d_gene: -
j_gene: TRBJ2-1
v_gene: TRBV7-6
abundance: few
CDR3aa: CASSLDTGDNNEQFF
CDR3nt: TGTGCCAGCAGCTTAGATACAGGAGACAACAATGAGCAGTTCTTC

d_gene: -
j_gene: TRBJ2-7
v_gene: TRBV5-4
abundance: once
CDR3aa: CASSPGPGVLYEQYF
CDR3nt: TGTGCCAGCAGCCCGGGACCTGGTGTCCTCTACGAGCAGTACTTC

d_gene: -
j_gene: TRBJ2-7
v_gene: TRBV28
abundance: few
CDR3aa: CASSPPLGNYEQYF
CDR3nt: TGTGCCAGCAGCCCCCCTCTAGGGAACTACGAGCAGTACTTC

d_gene: -
j_gene: TRBJ2-5
v_gene: TRBV12-3/TRBV12-4
abundance: few
CDR3aa: CASSLDQIWETQYF
CDR3nt: TGTGCCAGCAGTTTAGATCAGATCTGGGAGACCCAGTACTTC

d_gene: -
j_gene: TRBJ1-2
v_gene: TRBV6-1
abundance: -
CDR3aa: CASSHRPSSNYGYTF
CDR3nt: TGTGCCAGCAGCCATCGACCGTCCTCCAACTATGGCTACACCTTC

d_gene: TRBD2
j_gene: TRBJ2-5
v_gene: TRBV28
abundance: -
CDR3aa: CASSLRLAVPRDPQYF
CDR3nt: TGTGCCAGCAGTTTAAGGCTAGCGGTACCAAGAGATCCCCAGTACTTC

d_gene: -
j_gene: TRBJ2-5
v_gene: TRBV7-6
abundance: -
CDR3aa: CASSFRYGGPKETQYF
CDR3nt: TGTGCCAGCAGCTTCCGGTACGGGGGGCCAAAGGAGACCCAGTACTTC

d_gene: -
j_gene: TRBJ2-6
v_gene: TRBV7-2
abundance: few
CDR3aa: CASTNRGATSGANVLTF
CDR3nt: TGTGCCAGCACCAATCGGGGGGCCACCTCTGGGGCCAACGTCCTGACTTTC

d_gene: -
j_gene: TRBJ2-7
v_gene: TRBV27
abundance: -
CDR3aa: CASRPSGTLNHEQYF
CDR3nt: TGTGCCAGCCGGCCTTCCGGGACGCTAAACCACGAGCAGTACTTC

d_gene: TRBD1
j_gene: TRBJ1-5
v_gene: TRBV29-1
abundance: -
CDR3aa: CSVRTGNNQPQHF
CDR3nt: TGCAGCGTGCGGACAGGGAACAATCAGCCCCAGCATTTT

d_gene: TRBD2
j_gene: TRBJ2-3
v_gene: TRBV6-5
abundance: few
CDR3aa: CASSSVGLAGGRADTQYF
CDR3nt: TGTGCCAGCAGTTCCGTGGGACTAGCGGGAGGTCGTGCAGATACGCAGTATTTT

d_gene: -
j_gene: TRBJ2-6
v_gene: TRBV19
abundance: -
CDR3aa: CASTEGGGANVLTF
CDR3nt: TGTGCCAGTACAGAGGGTGGAGGGGCCAACGTCCTGACTTTC

d_gene: -
j_gene: TRBJ2-3
v_gene: TRBV28
abundance: -
CDR3aa: CASSLPGPGTDTQYF
CDR3nt: TGTGCCAGCAGTTTACCCGGGCCTGGCACAGATACGCAGTATTTT

d_gene: -
j_gene: TRBJ1-1
v_gene: TRBV28
abundance: few
CDR3aa: CASHHRGDTEAFF
CDR3nt: TGTGCCAGCCATCATAGGGGGGATACTGAAGCTTTCTTT

d_gene: TRBD1
j_gene: TRBJ1-1
v_gene: TRBV24-1
abundance: -
CDR3aa: CATSDLQALGDRGFQGTEAFF
CDR3nt: TGTGCCACCAGTGATTTGCAGGCTTTAGGGGACAGGGGATTTCAGGGCACTGAAGCTTTCTTT

d_gene: -
j_gene: TRBJ1-3
v_gene: TRBV6-1
abundance: few
CDR3aa: CASRQDSGNTIYF
CDR3nt: TGTGCCAGCAGGCAGGACTCTGGAAACACCATATATTTT

d_gene: TRBD2
j_gene: TRBJ2-1
v_gene: TRBV7-9
abundance: -
CDR3aa: CASSFQREEDEQFF
CDR3nt: TGTGCCAGCAGCTTCCAGCGGGAGGAAGATGAGCAGTTCTTC

d_gene: -
j_gene: TRBJ1-1
v_gene: TRBV7-3
abundance: medium-sized
CDR3aa: CASSLGSRNTEAFF
CDR3nt: TGTGCCAGCAGCTTAGGATCAAGGAACACTGAAGCTTTCTTT

d_gene: -
j_gene: TRBJ2-7
v_gene: TRBV2
abundance: -
CDR3aa: CASSEKVRSSYEQYF
CDR3nt: TGTGCCAGCAGTGAGAAGGTCAGGAGCTCCTACGAGCAGTACTTC

d_gene: -
j_gene: TRBJ1-1
v_gene: TRBV7-2
abundance: -
CDR3aa: CASRKGAPNTEAFF
CDR3nt: TGTGCCAGCAGAAAGGGCGCCCCGAACACTGAAGCTTTCTTT

d_gene: TRBD2
j_gene: TRBJ2-7
v_gene: TRBV10-1
abundance: -
CDR3aa: CASRGLAESYEQYF
CDR3nt: TGCGCCAGCCGAGGACTAGCGGAGAGCTACGAGCAGTACTTC

d_gene: TRBD1
j_gene: TRBJ1-1
v_gene: TRBV7-9
abundance: -
CDR3aa: CASSLQGYAEAFF
CDR3nt: TGTGCCAGCAGTTTACAGGGGTACGCTGAAGCTTTCTTT

d_gene: -
j_gene: TRBJ2-3
v_gene: TRBV9
abundance: -
CDR3aa: CASSGGVITDTQYF
CDR3nt: TGTGCCAGCAGCGGAGGAGTGATCACAGATACGCAGTATTTT

d_gene: -
j_gene: TRBJ2-7
v_gene: TRBV20-1
abundance: few
CDR3aa: CSAFRDTLYEQYF
CDR3nt: TGCAGTGCTTTCCGGGACACCCTGTACGAGCAGTACTTC

d_gene: -
j_gene: TRBJ1-1
v_gene: TRBV6-2/TRBV6-3
abundance: few
CDR3aa: CASSYGGAGRGTEAFF
CDR3nt: TGTGCCAGCAGTTACGGTGGGGCCGGACGCGGGACTGAAGCTTTCTTT

d_gene: -
j_gene: TRBJ2-3
v_gene: TRBV5-1
abundance: few
CDR3aa: CASSLGWKDTQYF
CDR3nt: TGCGCCAGCAGCTTAGGGTGGAAAGATACGCAGTATTTT

d_gene: TRBD2
j_gene: TRBJ2-5
v_gene: TRBV11-3
abundance: -
CDR3aa: CASSLGEGETQYF
CDR3nt: TGTGCCAGCAGCTTAGGGGAGGGGGAGACCCAGTACTTC

d_gene: -
j_gene: TRBJ1-5
v_gene: TRBV7-9
abundance: -
CDR3aa: CASSLGGYSNQPQHF
CDR3nt: TGTGCCAGCAGCTTAGGAGGCTATAGCAATCAGCCCCAGCATTTT

d_gene: TRBD1
j_gene: TRBJ1-4
v_gene: TRBV24-1
abundance: -
CDR3aa: CATSDSGTAKIGEKLFF
CDR3nt: TGTGCCACCAGTGACTCCGGGACAGCGAAAATAGGTGAAAAACTGTTTTTT

d_gene: -
j_gene: TRBJ2-2
v_gene: TRBV27
abundance: -
CDR3aa: CASSFLAGQGTGELFF
CDR3nt: TGTGCCAGCAGTTTCCTAGCGGGACAGGGAACCGGGGAGCTGTTTTTT

d_gene: -
j_gene: TRBJ2-3
v_gene: TRBV2
abundance: -
CDR3aa: CAGSRESSTDTQYF
CDR3nt: TGTGCCGGGTCCCGGGAGTCTAGCACAGATACGCAGTATTTT

d_gene: TRBD1
j_gene: TRBJ2-5
v_gene: TRBV11-3
abundance: few
CDR3aa: CASSLGGQGQETQYF
CDR3nt: TGTGCCAGCAGCTTGGGGGGACAGGGCCAAGAGACCCAGTACTTC

d_gene: -
j_gene: TRBJ1-1
v_gene: TRBV18
abundance: once
CDR3aa: CASSQGHGVNTEAFF
CDR3nt: TGTGCCAGCTCACAGGGACACGGCGTGAACACTGAAGCTTTCTTT

d_gene: -
j_gene: TRBJ1-1
v_gene: TRBV6-4
abundance: -
CDR3aa: CASSPGWGLNTEAFF
CDR3nt: TGTGCCAGCAGCCCAGGGTGGGGGTTGAACACTGAAGCTTTCTTT

d_gene: TRBD1
j_gene: TRBJ2-5
v_gene: TRBV19
abundance: -
CDR3aa: CASSDRVGTQYF
CDR3nt: TGTGCCAGTAGTGACAGGGTGGGGACCCAGTACTTC

d_gene: TRBD2
j_gene: TRBJ2-3
v_gene: TRBV20-1
abundance: few
CDR3aa: CSARDGTGTSGPPGTQYF
CDR3nt: TGCAGTGCTAGAGATGGGACCGGGACTAGCGGGCCTCCGGGTACGCAGTATTTT

d_gene: TRBD1
j_gene: TRBJ1-2
v_gene: TRBV9
abundance: -
CDR3aa: CASSVEWGGTGSNGYTF
CDR3nt: TGTGCCAGCAGCGTAGAGTGGGGGGGGACAGGGAGTAATGGCTACACCTTC

d_gene: -
j_gene: TRBJ2-1
v_gene: TRBV12-3/TRBV12-4
abundance: -
CDR3aa: CASSEGDSREQFF
CDR3nt: TGTGCCAGCAGTGAAGGAGACTCCAGGGAGCAGTTCTTC

d_gene: TRBD2
j_gene: TRBJ2-2
v_gene: TRBV7-8
abundance: -
CDR3aa: CASTKASRGLAGWIGELFF
CDR3nt: TGTGCCAGCACCAAAGCATCACGGGGGCTAGCGGGGTGGATCGGGGAGCTGTTTTTT

d_gene: -
j_gene: TRBJ2-7
v_gene: TRBV20-1
abundance: -
CDR3aa: CSATRLVYEQYF
CDR3nt: TGCAGTGCTACCAGACTAGTCTACGAGCAGTACTTC

d_gene: TRBD1
j_gene: TRBJ1-5
v_gene: TRBV28
abundance: -
CDR3aa: CASDAGDRPQPQHF
CDR3nt: TGTGCCAGCGACGCGGGGGACAGGCCTCAGCCCCAGCATTTT

d_gene: -
j_gene: TRBJ2-1
v_gene: TRBV20-1
abundance: -
CDR3aa: CSARSLERWFGNEQFF
CDR3nt: TGCAGTGCTAGATCCTTGGAGCGGTGGTTTGGCAATGAGCAGTTCTTC

d_gene: TRBD2
j_gene: TRBJ2-3
v_gene: TRBV20-1
abundance: -
CDR3aa: CSAGLAGGRGGAQYF
CDR3nt: TGCAGTGCCGGACTAGCGGGAGGTAGGGGAGGTGCGCAGTATTTT

d_gene: TRBD1
j_gene: TRBJ1-6
v_gene: TRBV27
abundance: once
CDR3aa: CASSLRTGDAHNSPLHF
CDR3nt: TGTGCCAGCAGTTTAAGGACAGGCGACGCGCATAATTCACCCCTCCACTTT

d_gene: TRBD2
j_gene: TRBJ2-1
v_gene: TRBV7-2
abundance: -
CDR3aa: CASSLDVAGLYNEQFF
CDR3nt: TGTGCCAGCAGCTTAGATGTAGCGGGACTCTACAATGAGCAGTTCTTC

d_gene: -
j_gene: TRBJ1-5
v_gene: TRBV30
abundance: few
CDR3aa: CAWSAGGNQPQHF
CDR3nt: TGTGCCTGGAGTGCGGGCGGGAATCAGCCCCAGCATTTT

d_gene: -
j_gene: TRBJ2-2
v_gene: TRBV7-3
abundance: -
CDR3aa: CASRREAGELFF
CDR3nt: TGTGCCAGCAGAAGAGAGGCCGGGGAGCTGTTTTTT

d_gene: -
j_gene: TRBJ2-1
v_gene: TRBV4-2
abundance: few
CDR3aa: CASSQPQGSNEQFF
CDR3nt: TGTGCCAGCAGCCAACCGCAGGGAAGCAATGAGCAGTTCTTC

d_gene: -
j_gene: TRBJ1-1
v_gene: TRBV12-3/TRBV12-4
abundance: once
CDR3aa: CASSHGGGSSEAFF
CDR3nt: TGTGCCAGCTCACACGGGGGGGGGTCCTCTGAAGCTTTCTTT

d_gene: TRBD2
j_gene: TRBJ2-1
v_gene: TRBV7-2
abundance: -
CDR3aa: CASSLAGLAAPREQFF
CDR3nt: TGTGCCAGCAGCTTAGCGGGACTAGCGGCCCCTCGGGAGCAGTTCTTC

d_gene: TRBD2
j_gene: TRBJ2-7
v_gene: TRBV10-3
abundance: -
CDR3aa: CAISDLQTSGRPGEQYF
CDR3nt: TGTGCCATCAGTGATCTCCAGACTAGCGGGAGGCCGGGAGAGCAGTACTTC

d_gene: TRBD2
j_gene: TRBJ2-5
v_gene: TRBV10-2
abundance: few
CDR3aa: CASSGSVTSGSKETQYF
CDR3nt: TGCGCCAGCAGTGGAAGCGTGACTAGCGGGAGTAAGGAGACCCAGTACTTC

d_gene: TRBD1
j_gene: TRBJ2-3
v_gene: TRBV7-9
abundance: few
CDR3aa: CASTRDSRSDTQYF
CDR3nt: TGTGCCAGCACTCGGGACAGCCGGTCAGATACGCAGTATTTT

d_gene: TRBD2
j_gene: TRBJ2-7
v_gene: TRBV7-2
abundance: -
CDR3aa: CASSLASGTGEQYF
CDR3nt: TGTGCCAGCAGCTTAGCCAGCGGGACTGGTGAGCAGTACTTC